This T cell receptor (beta chain) emerged from a study of shared clonotypes between healthy human individuals. Broader study findings: An anticipated effect of sequencing depth on clonotype sharing among donors was recognized. It was observed that 5% to 6.5% of naive CD4 clonotypes were shared across a handful of donors.

Turning to this clone: The antigen is not known. At the DNA level, this CDR3 is encoded by other sequences in the same sample as well.

Libraries were prepared by immunoSEQ multiplex PCR; TCRdb keeps only in-frame clonotypes and omits some of them. The table lists around 2.1 million clones, just over 90% of them singletons. CD8 cells regarded as naive lacked CD45RO, were positively chosen for CCR7, and omitted terminally differentiated effector memory CD45RA+ cells. Sequenced input: naive CD8+ T cells from PBMCs. The TCR sequence derives from a young man in good health. Some clones in this sample may be carry-over from other donors' samples.

The CDR3 coding sequence is TGTGCCAGCAGCTTAGGCTACGGCACTGAAGCTTTCTTT. Translating it yields CASSLGYGTEAFF. The chain employs TRBV7-2 and TRBJ1-1; D is ambiguous. The V and J ends lost 1 base and 4 bases respectively, with 7 bases between them. CDR3 length equals 13 residues. Germline V gene data show CDR1 as SGHTA and CDR2 as FQGNSA. The full variable domain, rest sourced from reference TRBV7-2 and TRBJ1-1, is GAGVSQSPSNKVTEKGKDVELRCDPISGHTALYWYRQSLGQGLEFLIYFQGNSAPDKSGLPSDRFSAERTGGSVSTLTIQRTQQEDSAVYLCASSLGYGTEAFFGQGTRLTVV.